These 30 T cell receptor beta chains originate from one sample sequenced in a study of blood T cell repertoires in COVID-19. Some clones are missing from TCRdb's copy, which holds only in-frame ones; the method was immunoSEQ multiplex PCR. The sample holds around 460,000 clones; roughly 89% are singletons and the top ten take around 0.92%. Sequenced input: peripheral blood. These receptors came from a man in his late teens or twenties with COVID-19, enrolled during active disease.

The rearrangement joins TRBV11-2 to TRBJ1-4; 8 nucleotides line up with TRBD1. V dropped 5 bases and J dropped 3; count of bases not matched to a gene: 2. The CDR3 runs to 14 residues. Germline CDR1 is SGHAT and CDR2 is FQNNGV. DNA for the CDR3: TGTGCCAGCAGCAGGACAGGGCCTAATGAAAAACTGTTTTTT. This encodes CASSRTGPNEKLFF.

The gene calls are TRBV18 and TRBJ2-5; D unclear. V lost 4 bases and J lost 6, with 12 bases in between. Germline V gene lookup returns CDR1 KGHSH and CDR2 LQKENI. The CDR3 sequence is 13 residues long. CDR3 sequence: CASSQEQVKTQYF. The CDR3 nucleotides read TGTGCCAGCTCACAAGAGCAGGTGAAGACCCAGTACTTC.

The V gene is TRBV24-1, the J gene TRBJ2-6; unclear D gene. This CDR3 region has 16 residues. Trimming cost V 1 base and J 4 bases, with 10 bases left between them. Germline V gene lookup returns CDR1 KGHDR and CDR2 SFDVKD. CDR3 bases: TGTGCCACCAGTGATTTATGGCCAGGAGGGGCCAACGTCCTGACTTTC. This translates into CATSDLWPGGANVLTF.

This clone was seen more than once but under ten times. This chain uses TRBV20-1 with TRBJ1-2; 7 bases align to TRBD1. From germline, CDR1 is DFQATT and CDR2 SNEGSKA (reference sequence). Germline trimming cut 6 bases from V and 4 bases from J; bases unmatched to any gene: 2. The CDR3 consists of 11 residues. CDR3 DNA: TGCAGTGCGAGACAGGGCTATGGCTACACCTTC. Protein product: CSARQGYGYTF.

This clone has a single count. J is TRBJ2-5 and V is TRBV28; D is perhaps TRBD2 (5 bases). This CDR3 is built from 16 residues. Trimming stripped 6 bases from V and 0 bases from J, with 17 bases between. In germline, CDR1 is MDHEN, CDR2 SYDVKM. CDR3 loop: CASRGSKVADQETQYF. The CDR3 DNA sequence: TGTGCCAGCAGGGGGAGTAAGGTGGCGGACCAAGAGACCCAGTACTTC.

The sample holds one count of this clone. The J gene is TRBJ2-7, the V gene TRBV6-5, with a tentative D call TRBD2 (5 bases). V lost 10 bases to trimming and J lost 4 bases, with 17 bases between them. This CDR3 comprises 13 residues. Germline assignment: CDR1 MNHEY and CDR2 SVGAGI. The CDR3 region has the DNA TGTGCCACCACGACTACCTCGGGGTACGAGCAGTACTTC. Its translation is CATTTTSGYEQYF.

The gene calls are TRBV19 and TRBJ1-2; a possible D gene is TRBD1 (5 bases). With 6 bases removed from V and 0 bases from J, the gap between germline ends came to 14 bases. The CDR3 has 15 residues. Germline V CDR1 and CDR2: LNHDA, SQIVND (reference sequence). The CDR3 DNA follows: TGTGCCAGTAGCTCATTGGAAGGGGCTAACTATGGCTACACCTTC. Protein sequence: CASSSLEGANYGYTF.

J is TRBJ1-3 and V is TRBV6-5; a weak D match, TRBD1 (5 bases). Looked up from germline, CDR1 is MNHEY and CDR2 is SVGAGI. Trimming took 6 bases from V and 0 from J, leaving 12 bases between them. CDR3 size: 15 residues. The CDR3: CASSRDQGSGNTIYF. The CDR3 bases are TGTGCCAGCAGCCGCGACCAGGGCTCTGGAAACACCATATATTTT.

The chain is built from TRBV9 and TRBJ1-6, with D tentatively TRBD1 (5 bases). The length of the CDR3 is 12 residues. The V end was cut by 3 bases, the J end by 10 bases, with 8 bases between. Germline loops: CDR1 SGDLS, CDR2 YYNGEE. The CDR3: CASSGRGSPLHF. The CDR3 coding sequence is TGTGCCAGCAGCGGTCGGGGGTCACCCCTCCACTTT.

This clone occurred many times. The J gene is TRBJ1-4, the V gene TRBV14; 10 bases fit TRBD1. The length of the CDR3 is 15 residues. Losses at the gene ends were 3 bases for V and 7 bases for J; bases not matched to a gene: 5. The germline gives CDR1 SGHDN, CDR2 FVKESK. CDR3 sequence reads: CASSHAGTGAEKLFF. CDR3 nucleotide sequence: TGTGCCAGCAGCCACGCCGGGACAGGGGCTGAAAAACTGTTTTTT.

The chain employs TRBV18 and TRBJ1-2, with 7 bases identical to TRBD1. The V segment lost 5 bases and the J segment 0 bases; nucleotides outside the gene matches: 6. The CDR3 runs to 15 residues. Germline V CDR1 and CDR2: KGHSH, LQKENI. The CDR3 reads CASSEGQPPNYGYTF. In DNA, the CDR3 is TGTGCCAGCTCAGAGGGACAGCCCCCTAACTATGGCTACACCTTC.

The chain joins TRBV5-1 to TRBJ1-1; D unresolved. Germline V gives CDR1 SGHRS, CDR2 YFSETQ. The CDR3 is 15 residues long. Between the trimmed V and J ends, which lost 3 bases and 5 bases, there was a span of 17 bases. CDR3 bases: TGCGCCAGCAGCTGGGCCAACCCGGATGGGACTGAAGCTTTCTTT. This gives the protein CASSWANPDGTEAFF. The full variable domain, completed using reference TRBV5-1 and TRBJ1-1, is KAGVTQTPRYLIKTRGQQVTLSCSPISGHRSVSWYQQTPGQGLQFLFEYFSETQRNKGNFPGRFSGRQFSNSRSEMNVSTLELGDSALYLCASSWANPDGTEAFFGQGTRLTVV.

The chain recombines TRBV30 with TRBJ2-5; TRBD2 matches at 14 bases. The trim removed 0 bases at V and 5 bases at J, leaving 5 bases unmatched. Germline V gene sequence: CDR1 GTSNPN, CDR2 SVGIG (reference sequence). There are 16 residues in the CDR3. The CDR3 nucleotides read TGTGCCTGGAGTGTGGGACTAGCGGGAGCACTCGAGACCCAGTACTTC. Translated: CAWSVGLAGALETQYF.

The chain is built from TRBV7-8 and TRBJ2-1; 8 bases match TRBD2. Trimming removed 2 bases from V and 2 bases from J; junction bases left unmatched: 8. This CDR3 contains 17 residues. Germline CDR1 and CDR2: SGHVS and FQNEAQ. The CDR3 is CASSLYPAGVPYNEQFF. In DNA form, the CDR3 reads TGTGCCAGCAGCTTATATCCAGCGGGAGTCCCCTACAATGAGCAGTTCTTC.

The chain couples TRBV18 to TRBJ1-2; D call uncertain. The V gene's germline CDR1 is KGHSH and CDR2 LQKENI. The CDR3 is made up of 13 amino acids. The V end lost 4 bases, the J end lost 4 bases, and 10 bases lay between the germline ends. The CDR3 reads CASSLAERYGYTF. The CDR3 DNA is TGTGCCAGCTCACTGGCGGAGCGCTATGGCTACACCTTC. The entire variable domain, with the rest obtained from reference TRBV18 and TRBJ1-2, is as follows: NAGVMQNPRHLVRRRGQEARLRCSPMKGHSHVYWYRQLPEEGLKFMVYLQKENIIDESGMPKERFSAEFPKEGPSILRIQQVVRGDSAAYFCASSLAERYGYTFGSGTRLTVV.

The gene calls are TRBV6-6 and TRBJ1-1, with TRBD1 as a possible D gene (6 bases). Germline V gene lookup returns CDR1 MNHNY and CDR2 SVGAGI (reference sequence). V was shortened by 10 bases and J by 3 bases, with 18 bases between the two germline ends. The CDR3 contains 14 residues. The CDR3 protein is CATSTRGLDTEAFF. The DNA for the CDR3 is TGTGCCACATCAACCAGGGGATTGGACACTGAAGCTTTCTTT.

This clone is a singleton in its sample. The rearrangement joins TRBV18 to TRBJ2-1; 8 bases agree with TRBD1. There are 14 residues in the CDR3. The germline V gene encodes CDR1 KGHSH and CDR2 LQKENI. V shed 8 bases, J shed 6 bases, and the junction held 9 bases outside the gene matches. The CDR3 DNA reads as TGTGCCAGCCTCAAGGACAGGGAACTCAATGAGCAGTTCTTC. Its protein product is CASLKDRELNEQFF.

This clone showed up just once. The chain combines TRBV5-4 with TRBJ2-7; maybe TRBD1 (5 bases). With 1 base removed from V and 3 bases from J, the gap between germline ends came to 8 bases. The CDR3 covers 13 residues. Germline CDR1 SGHNT, CDR2 YYREEE (reference sequence). CDR3 in amino acids: CASSLSQGYEQYF. The CDR3 region has the DNA TGTGCCAGCAGCTTGAGTCAGGGCTACGAGCAGTACTTC.

This rearrangement joins TRBV1 to TRBJ2-5; TRBD2 is the table's D call, not checked against the DNA. TRBV1 represents a pseudogene. There are 16 residues in the CDR3. In nucleotides, the CDR3 is TGCACCAGCAGCCAAGAGGGGCGGGGGGAAGTGGAGACCCAGTACTTC. Translating gives CTSSQEGRGEVETQYF.

On this clone itself: This specimen includes other DNA sequences encoding the same CDR3. This rearrangement joins TRBV27 to TRBJ2-7, with 10 nucleotides matching TRBD2. Germline assignment: CDR1 MNHEY and CDR2 SMNVEV (reference sequence). The CDR3 has 15 amino acids. Germline trimming cut 5 bases from V and 0 bases from J; bases unmatched to any gene: 4. CDR3 nucleotides: TGTGCCAGCAGTCAAACTAGCGGGGCCTCCTACGAGCAGTACTTC. Translation: CASSQTSGASYEQYF.

This clone has a single count. The genes are TRBV6-5 and TRBJ2-3, with a weak D call TRBD1 (5 bases). Between the trimmed V and J ends, which lost 6 bases and 4 bases, there was a span of 11 bases. The CDR3 sequence is 13 residues long. Germline lookup yields CDR1 MNHEY and CDR2 SVGAGI. DNA for the CDR3: TGTGCCAGCAGATGGCGACAGCCAGATACGCAGTATTTT. Its protein is CASRWRQPDTQYF.

This chain connects TRBV7-9 to TRBJ2-2; no reliable D call. The CDR3 extends over 11 amino acids. CDR1 and CDR2 (germline): SEHNR, FQNEAQ (reference sequence). Trimming shortened V by 7 bases and J by 8 bases, and 8 bases separated the two germline ends. The CDR3 DNA sequence: TGTGCCAGCACCCCTCTGGGGGAGCTGTTTTTT. Protein product: CASTPLGELFF.

V usage is TRBV2 and J usage is TRBJ2-7, with TRBD2 matching 11 bases. Germline V gene sequence: CDR1 SNHLY, CDR2 FYNNEI. The CDR3 extends over 15 amino acids. J lost 4 bases, V lost 5 bases, and 7 bases had no gene match. The CDR3, as DNA: TGTGCCAGCAGTCCCTCTAGCGGGGGGAGATACGAGCAGTACTTC. This translates into CASSPSSGGRYEQYF.

This chain connects TRBV27 to TRBJ2-7; TRBD2 might be the D (6 bases). The CDR3 totals 16 residues. The germline V gene has CDR1 MNHEY and CDR2 SMNVEV (reference sequence). V lost 4 bases to trimming and J lost 0 bases, with 16 bases between them. CDR3 amino acids: CASSSYRHGSSYEQYF. The CDR3 coding sequence is TGTGCCAGCAGTTCCTACCGACACGGGAGCTCCTACGAGCAGTACTTC.

Of note for this clone: Other nucleotide sequences in the sample specify the same CDR3. The chain couples TRBV27 to TRBJ2-7; D possibly corresponds to TRBD1 (6 bases). The germline gives CDR1 MNHEY, CDR2 SMNVEV (reference sequence). There are 15 residues in the CDR3. With 5 bases removed from V and 0 bases from J, the gap between germline ends came to 14 bases. CDR3 protein: CASSPWGTSSYEQYF. CDR3 DNA sequence: TGTGCCAGCAGTCCATGGGGGACATCCTCCTACGAGCAGTACTTC.

J is TRBJ2-7 and V is TRBV28; 12 nucleotides agree with TRBD2. The CDR3 runs to 15 residues. Germline CDR1 MDHEN, CDR2 SYDVKM. V lost 8 bases, J lost 5 bases, and 10 bases stayed unmatched. The CDR3 spells CASRNRLAGVHEQYF. For the CDR3, the DNA is TGTGCCAGCCGAAACCGACTAGCGGGAGTACACGAGCAGTACTTC. Full variable domain (remainder filled in from reference TRBV28 and TRBJ2-7): DVKVTQSSRYLVKRTGEKVFLECVQDMDHENMFWYRQDPGLGLRLIYFSYDVKMKEKGDIPEGYSVSREKKERFSLILESASTNQTSMYLCASRNRLAGVHEQYFGPGTRLTVT.

The rearrangement uses TRBV5-4 and TRBJ2-7, with 12 positions matching TRBD2. CDR3 length: 19 amino acids. Germline assignment: CDR1 SGHNT and CDR2 YYREEE (reference sequence). The V segment lost 1 base and the J segment 1 base; nucleotides outside the gene matches: 12. The CDR3 DNA reads TGTGCCAGCAGCTTGTACCATCGGCTAGCGGGGGGGCCTTCCTACGAGCAGTACTTC. Protein: CASSLYHRLAGGPSYEQYF.

This chain uses TRBV7-3 with TRBJ2-1; possibly TRBD1 for D (5 bases). The CDR3 length is 15 residues. From germline, CDR1 is SGHTA and CDR2 FQGTGA. Trimming took off 2 bases at V and 0 bases at J, with 8 bases between the two ends. The CDR3 DNA reads as TGTGCCAGCAGCTTATGGCAGGGCTCCTACAATGAGCAGTTCTTC. As protein: CASSLWQGSYNEQFF.

This chain joins TRBV3-1 (or the pseudogene TRBV3-2) and TRBJ2-1; 12 bases fit TRBD2. The CDR3 is 15 amino acids. V lost 4 bases, J lost 7 bases, and 5 bases stayed unmatched. CDR1 and CDR2 (germline): LGHDT, YNNKEL (reference sequence). CDR3 protein: CASSPSGGAYNEQFF. The CDR3 nucleotides read TGTGCCAGCAGCCCTAGCGGGGGGGCATATAATGAGCAGTTCTTC.

The chain recombines TRBV16 with TRBJ1-5, with D maybe TRBD1 (6 bases). Germline-derived CDR1 and CDR2 are KGHSY and FQNENV. Trimming cost V 0 bases and J 0 bases, with 9 bases left between them. The CDR3 has 16 residues. The CDR3 is CASSQSGANSNQPQHF. As DNA, the CDR3 is TGTGCCAGCAGCCAATCGGGGGCGAATAGCAATCAGCCCCAGCATTTT. The variable domain in full, with the rest retrieved from reference TRBV16 and TRBJ1-5, is GEEVAQTPKHLVRGEGQKAKLYCAPIKGHSYVFWYQQVLKNEFKFLISFQNENVFDETGMPKERFSAKCLPNSPCSLEIQATKLEDSAVYFCASSQSGANSNQPQHFGDGTRLSIL.